One and the same sample provided the 10 T cell receptor beta chains below, sequenced in a study of regulatory T cells in long-lasting Graves disease. Time point reported: persistent/refractory GD, antithyroid drugs over 5 years with positive TRAb. Construction of the TCR library relied on RNA isolated from PBMCs. Through Arm-PCR of CDR3 regions and iRepertoire HTBI primers, TCR beta libraries were built. TCRdb processed the multiplex PCR reads anew with MiXCR; each CDR3 protein has one entry. Of more than 650,000 distinct CDR3 sequences listed, approximately 29% are singletons. This specimen consisted of peripheral blood mononuclear cells (PBMCs), obtained when the disease was refractory, from a patient treated with antithyroid drugs. Every receptor here comes from a female donor with Graves disease.

The chain combines TRBV3-1 with TRBJ1-1, with D uncertain. Trimming removed 0 bases from V and 4 bases from J, with 12 bases in between. The germline V gene encodes CDR1 LGHDT and CDR2 YNNKEL (reference sequence). The CDR3 loop spans 15 amino acids. The CDR3 sequence: CASSQDLWSGTEAFF. The CDR3 DNA reads as TGTGCCAGCAGCCAAGATCTCTGGTCGGGCACTGAAGCTTTCTTT. Complete variable domain (other parts from reference TRBV3-1 and TRBJ1-1): DTAVSQTPKYLVTQMGNDKSIKCEQNLGHDTMYWYKQDSKKFLKIMFSYNNKELIINETVPNRFSPKSPDKAHLNLHINSLELGDSAVYFCASSQDLWSGTEAFFGQGTRLTVV.

This chain connects TRBV16 to TRBJ2-7, with D perhaps matching TRBD1 (6 bases). The CDR3 has 15 amino acids. Trimming took 0 bases from V and 2 from J, leaving 11 bases between them. CDR1 is KGHSY and CDR2 is FQNENV in the germline V gene. Here the CDR3 DNA reads TGTGCCAGCAGCCAATCTTTGGGACAACCCTACGAGCAGTACTTC. This translates into CASSQSLGQPYEQYF.

This clonotype occurred a few times. The gene calls are TRBV7-9 and TRBJ2-5; no firm D call. V lost 2 bases and J lost 5, with 12 bases in between. Germline V gene lookup returns CDR1 SEHNR and CDR2 FQNEAQ (reference sequence). The CDR3 totals 14 residues. The CDR3 nucleotides read TGTGCCAGCAGCTTATCGGGCCTATCGGAGACCCAGTACTTC. Its translation is CASSLSGLSETQYF.

This clonotype is a singleton in its sample. The chain carries TRBV5-4 and TRBJ1-2; D unresolved. Germline V gene sequence: CDR1 SGHNT, CDR2 YYREEE (reference sequence). V was shortened by 4 bases and J by 5 bases, with 15 bases between the two germline ends. The CDR3 is 14 amino acids. This CDR3 is CASSAPREIYGYTF. Here the CDR3 DNA reads TGTGCCAGCAGCGCGCCGAGAGAAATTTATGGCTACACCTTC. The full variable domain, completed using reference TRBV5-4 and TRBJ1-2, is ETGVTQSPTHLIKTRGQQVTLRCSSQSGHNTVSWYQQALGQGPQFIFQYYREEENGRGNFPPRFSGLQFPNYSSELNVNALELDDSALYLCASSAPREIYGYTFGSGTRLTVV.

This clonotype has ten or more counts. The chain is built from TRBV28 and TRBJ2-7, with D hard to call. V lost 2 bases, J lost 0 bases, and 11 bases lay in between. In germline, CDR1 is MDHEN, CDR2 SYDVKM. The length of the CDR3 is 15 residues. CDR3 protein: CASSLGFSSSYEQYF. CDR3 nucleotide sequence: TGTGCCAGCAGTTTAGGGTTCAGCAGCTCCTACGAGCAGTACTTC.

The chain couples TRBV12-3 or TRBV12-4 to TRBJ1-1; D may be TRBD1 (6 bases). The CDR3 has 14 amino acids. Deletions cut 3 bases from V and 5 bases from J, with 13 bases between. This CDR3 reads CASSFRGGETEAFF. CDR3 nucleotide sequence: TGTGCCAGCAGTTTTAGGGGGGGGGAAACTGAAGCTTTCTTT.

This clonotype was counted only a few times. The rearrangement uses TRBV5-6 and TRBJ2-5; 14 nucleotides match TRBD2. The CDR3 is made up of 16 amino acids. The trim removed 6 bases at V and 4 bases at J, leaving 8 bases unmatched. Per germline, CDR1 SGHDT and CDR2 YYEEEE. CDR3 bases: TGTGCCAGCACCCAGACTAGCGGGAGGGTCCCAGAGACCCAGTACTTC. This encodes CASTQTSGRVPETQYF. The variable domain in full, completed from reference TRBV5-6 and TRBJ2-5, reads DAGVTQSPTHLIKTRGQQVTLRCSPKSGHDTVSWYQQALGQGPQFIFQYYEEEERQRGNFPDRFSGHQFPNYSSELNVNALLLGDSALYLCASTQTSGRVPETQYFGPGTRLLVL.

Comments on this clonotype: The junction and the germline gene differ at one end; a read error may be behind it. The chain is built from TRBV20-1 and TRBJ1-4; possible D gene TRBD1, 5 bases. This CDR3 comprises 15 residues. Germline CDR1 is DFQATT and CDR2 is SNEGSKA (reference sequence). This CDR3 reads CSARRGGQGNEKPFF. The CDR3, as DNA: TGCAGTGCTAGACGGGGTGGGCAGGGTAATGAAAAACCGTTTTTT.

The chain links TRBV2 to TRBJ1-1, with a weak D call TRBD1 (6 bases). CDR3 length: 14 amino acids. From germline, CDR1 is SNHLY and CDR2 FYNNEI. V dropped 3 bases and J dropped 4 bases, with 12 bases sitting between them. CDR3 nucleotides: TGTGCCAGCAGTGACCAGGGGCTGGCCACTGAAGCTTTCTTT. Translation: CASSDQGLATEAFF.

This clonotype was observed many times. This chain's CDR3 is CASSERPRISETTGELFF. The CDR3 nucleotides are TGTGCCAGCAGTGAAAGGCCTAGGATCTCGGAGACCACCGGGGAGCTGTTTTTT. V and J are TRBV2 and TRBJ2-2, with D uncertain. The germline V gene has CDR1 SNHLY and CDR2 FYNNEI. The V and J ends lost 2 bases and 4 bases respectively, with 20 bases between them. This CDR3 region has 18 residues.